A selection of T cell receptor beta chains follows, all from one sample in a study of radiation and T cells in renal cell carcinoma. Generated by immunoSEQ multiplex PCR, the TCRdb table keeps only in-frame clones and is missing some. The table includes some 81,000 clones, roughly nine tenths detected once. The input for sequencing was blood, taken from a patient whose treatment included radiotherapy and nephrectomy. The receptor source for this set is a woman between 65 and 79 years old with renal cell carcinoma. Both conserved end residues are part of each CDR3. The D gene is left open where the match is weak. Some rows mark clone size as missing; the rest say once, few, many or name a class of expanded clone.

j_call clone_size v_call d_call cdr3_aa cdr3_nt
TRBJ2-2 NA TRBV6-1 NA CASRDQGHTGELFF TGTGCCAGCAGGGACCAGGGGCACACCGGGGAGCTGTTTTTT
TRBJ1-1 NA TRBV4-1 TRBD1 CASKGQGTMNTEAFF TGCGCCAGCAAGGGACAGGGGACAATGAACACTGAAGCTTTCTTT
TRBJ2-3 NA TRBV10-3 TRBD2 CAIRVSGGPNTQYF TGTGCCATCCGTGTTTCGGGGGGGCCGAATACGCAGTATTTT
TRBJ1-4 NA TRBV6-5 TRBD1 CASSLTGAPNEKLFF TGTGCCAGCAGTCTTACAGGGGCGCCTAATGAAAAACTGTTTTTT
TRBJ1-2 NA TRBV5-1 TRBD1 CASSPGQPNYGYTF TGCGCCAGCAGCCCGGGACAGCCCAACTATGGCTACACCTTC
TRBJ1-5 NA TRBV28 NA CASSLFRVDSNQPQHF TGTGCCAGCAGTTTATTCCGGGTGGATAGCAATCAGCCCCAGCATTTT
TRBJ2-2 NA TRBV7-9 TRBD1 CASSTGTVNTGELFF TGTGCCAGCAGTACCGGGACAGTCAACACCGGGGAGCTGTTTTTT
TRBJ1-2 NA TRBV30 TRBD1 CASPGQGMYGYTF TGTGCCTCCCCCGGACAGGGGATGTATGGCTACACCTTC
TRBJ1-2 NA TRBV7-7 NA CASSLDSGWDYGYTF TGTGCTAGCAGTTTGGACAGTGGCTGGGACTATGGCTACACCTTC
TRBJ2-2 NA TRBV9 NA CASSPKVFPGELFF TGTGCCAGCAGCCCCAAGGTTTTCCCCGGGGAGCTGTTTTTT
TRBJ1-3 NA TRBV6-1 NA CASSEARGGNTIYF TGTGCCAGCAGTGAAGCGCGCGGGGGAAACACCATATATTTT
TRBJ2-1 NA TRBV7-3 NA CASSLAGSSYNEQFF TGTGCCAGCAGCTTAGCGGGGAGCTCCTACAATGAGCAGTTCTTC
TRBJ1-6 NA TRBV10-3 NA CATTQEGGYSPLHF TGTGCCACCACCCAGGAAGGTGGTTACTCACCCCTCCACTTT
TRBJ1-3 NA TRBV19 NA CASSIDRMAGNTIYF TGTGCCAGTAGTATAGACAGAATGGCTGGAAACACCATATATTTT
TRBJ1-5 NA TRBV19 TRBD1 CASADRGLQPQHF TGTGCCAGTGCCGACAGGGGGCTTCAGCCCCAGCATTTT
TRBJ1-5 NA TRBV4-3 TRBD1 CASSQGTGGDQPQHF TGCGCCAGCAGCCAAGGGACAGGGGGGGATCAGCCCCAGCATTTT
TRBJ1-3 NA TRBV6-1 NA CASRQRGGSGNTIYF TGTGCCAGCAGACAGAGGGGTGGTTCTGGAAACACCATATATTTT
TRBJ1-6 NA TRBV7-2 TRBD1 CASRDRGNSPLHF TGTGCCTCCCGGGACAGGGGCAATTCACCCCTCCACTTT
TRBJ1-1 NA TRBV19 NA CASSFLGEKEAFF TGTGCCAGTAGTTTTTTAGGGGAGAAAGAAGCTTTCTTT
TRBJ2-2 NA TRBV29-1 TRBD2 CSGGLAGGPDTEELFF TGCAGCGGCGGACTAGCGGGGGGGCCGGACACCGAGGAGCTGTTTTTT
TRBJ1-6 NA TRBV19 TRBD1 CASSKPGQYNSPLHF TGTGCCAGTAGTAAACCGGGACAGTATAATTCACCCCTCCACTTT
TRBJ1-2 NA TRBV19 NA CASSGGFLGYTF TGTGCCAGTAGCGGCGGGTTTCTGGGCTACACCTTC
TRBJ1-1 NA TRBV5-1 NA CASSVETENTEAFF TGCGCCAGCAGCGTTGAGACAGAGAACACTGAAGCTTTCTTT
TRBJ2-7 NA TRBV6-6 NA CASRATASYEQYF TGTGCCAGCAGAGCCACAGCCTCCTACGAGCAGTACTTC
TRBJ1-3 NA TRBV6-1 NA CASSAAPARSGNTIYF TGTGCCAGCAGTGCGGCTCCGGCTCGCTCTGGAAACACCATATATTTT
TRBJ2-5 once TRBV5-1 TRBD1 CASSLEGQGKETQYF TGCGCCAGCAGCTTGGAGGGACAGGGGAAAGAGACCCAGTACTTC
TRBJ1-1 NA TRBV25-1 TRBD1 CASSSHRGSDPEAFF TGTGCCAGCAGTTCTCACAGGGGGTCGGATCCTGAAGCTTTCTTT
TRBJ2-5 once TRBV27 NA CASSFGGRREETQYF TGTGCCAGCAGTTTTGGGGGGCGCCGCGAAGAGACCCAGTACTTC
TRBJ1-2 NA TRBV27 NA CASSLGGANYGYTF TGTGCCAGCAGTTTAGGTGGGGCTAACTATGGCTACACCTTC
TRBJ1-2 few TRBV14 NA CASSQDGRGDGYTF TGTGCCAGCAGCCAAGATGGCAGGGGAGATGGCTACACCTTC
TRBJ1-2 NA TRBV10-3 TRBD1 CASRGTGVNGYTF TGTGCCAGCCGCGGGACAGGGGTTAATGGCTACACCTTC
TRBJ2-1 NA TRBV6-6 TRBD1 CASSYRGPYNEQFF TGTGCCAGCAGTTACAGGGGGCCTTACAATGAGCAGTTCTTC
TRBJ2-7 NA TRBV28 TRBD1 CASKGTDAYEQYF TGTGCCAGCAAGGGGACAGACGCCTACGAGCAGTACTTC
TRBJ1-2 NA TRBV19 TRBD1 CASSIQGARRDGYTF TGTGCCAGTAGTATACAGGGGGCGCGGAGGGATGGCTACACCTTC
TRBJ2-5 NA TRBV19 TRBD1 CASSDWTGTQETQYF TGTGCCAGTAGTGACTGGACAGGAACTCAAGAGACCCAGTACTTC
TRBJ2-3 once TRBV27 NA CASSRLTDTQYF TGTGCCAGCAGTCGTTTAACAGATACGCAGTATTTT
TRBJ1-6 NA TRBV4-2 NA CASSPREANSPLHF TGTGCCAGCAGCCCAAGAGAGGCGAATTCACCCCTCCACTTT
TRBJ2-6 NA TRBV10-2 NA CASKGTGANVLTF TGCGCCAGCAAAGGGACTGGGGCCAACGTCCTGACTTTC
TRBJ2-1 NA TRBV5-1 TRBD2 CASSELAGGRSYNEQFF TGCGCCAGCAGCGAACTAGCGGGGGGGCGCTCCTACAATGAGCAGTTCTTC
TRBJ1-5 few TRBV2 TRBD1 CASTPGQGSNQPQHF TGTGCCAGCACTCCTGGACAGGGGAGCAATCAGCCCCAGCATTTT
TRBJ2-5 NA TRBV19 TRBD2 CASSIDSGLAKTQYF TGTGCCAGTAGTATAGATTCAGGACTAGCGAAGACCCAGTACTTC
TRBJ1-4 NA TRBV30 NA CAWSVLRGGANEKLFF TGTGCCTGGAGTGTACTTCGGGGAGGAGCTAATGAAAAACTGTTTTTT
TRBJ2-7 NA TRBV9 TRBD1 CASSVQGDSYEQYF TGTGCCAGCAGCGTACAGGGGGACTCCTACGAGCAGTACTTC
TRBJ1-2 NA TRBV7-9 NA CASSPGQRSYTF TGTGCCAGCAGCCCAGGACAGAGATCCTACACCTTC
TRBJ2-1 NA TRBV7-2 NA CASSFRAQGLANEQFF TGTGCCAGCAGCTTTAGGGCCCAGGGCTTAGCCAATGAGCAGTTCTTC
TRBJ1-5 few TRBV2 NA CASSERGNQPQHF TGTGCCAGCAGTGAACGGGGCAATCAGCCCCAGCATTTT
TRBJ2-3 NA TRBV19 NA CASSIGAPGSTDTQYF TGTGCCAGTAGTATAGGGGCTCCGGGCAGCACAGATACGCAGTATTTT
TRBJ2-1 NA TRBV9 NA CASSVGLFGYGSYNEQFF TGTGCCAGCAGCGTAGGTCTTTTCGGGTATGGGTCCTACAATGAGCAGTTCTTC
TRBJ1-6 NA TRBV28 NA CASRGGVYNSPLHF TGTGCCAGCAGGGGAGGAGTCTATAATTCACCCCTCCACTTT
TRBJ2-7 once TRBV6-5 NA CASSYGPYEQYF TGTGCCAGCAGTTACGGGCCGTACGAGCAGTACTTC
TRBJ1-2 few TRBV19 NA CASSIDRAYYGYTF TGTGCCAGTAGTATAGATCGGGCCTACTATGGCTACACCTTC
TRBJ1-1 NA TRBV6-5 NA CASTPPGFTEAFF TGTGCCAGCACCCCGCCCGGGTTCACTGAAGCTTTCTTT
TRBJ1-2 NA TRBV5-1 TRBD1 CASSLEGQGSGYTF TGCGCCAGCAGCTTGGAAGGACAGGGGTCTGGCTACACCTTC
TRBJ1-2 NA TRBV5-1 TRBD1 CASSKGQAVGYGYTF TGCGCCAGCAGCAAGGGACAGGCCGTGGGCTATGGCTACACCTTC
TRBJ1-1 NA TRBV15 NA CATSRGLTNTEAFF TGTGCCACCAGCAGGGGGTTGACGAACACTGAAGCTTTCTTT
TRBJ1-2 NA TRBV28 NA CASSFGSHYGYTF TGTGCCAGCAGTTTTGGGAGTCACTATGGCTACACCTTC
TRBJ1-1 NA TRBV19 NA CASSIGRGTEAFF TGTGCCAGTAGTATAGGCAGGGGCACTGAAGCTTTCTTT
TRBJ1-2 NA TRBV7-2 NA CASSEGWNYGYTF TGTGCCAGCTCGGAGGGATGGAACTATGGCTACACCTTC
TRBJ2-3 NA TRBV28 NA CASSLGGSGDTQYF TGTGCCAGCAGTTTGGGGGGCTCGGGAGATACGCAGTATTTT